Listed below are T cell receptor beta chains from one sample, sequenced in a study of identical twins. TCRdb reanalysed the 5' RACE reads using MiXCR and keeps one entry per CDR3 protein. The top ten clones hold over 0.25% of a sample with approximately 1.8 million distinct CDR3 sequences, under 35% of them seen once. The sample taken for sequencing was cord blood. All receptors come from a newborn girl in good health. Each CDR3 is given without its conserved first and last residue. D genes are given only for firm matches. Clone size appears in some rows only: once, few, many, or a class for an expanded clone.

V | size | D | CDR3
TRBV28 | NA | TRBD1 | ASSFLGQGWNYGYT
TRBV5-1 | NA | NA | ASSRSPLYKDYGYT
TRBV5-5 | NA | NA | ASRWTAITDTQY
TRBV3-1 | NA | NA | ASSWDTNEQF
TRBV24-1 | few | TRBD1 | ATSEWTGNGYT
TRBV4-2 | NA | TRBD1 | VSSQDKTRQGRETQY
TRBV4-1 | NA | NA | ASSQAPLGGNEQF
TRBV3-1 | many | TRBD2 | ASSQGRGETQY
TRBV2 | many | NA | ASARTLQETQY
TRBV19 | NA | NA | ASRPILGYNEQY
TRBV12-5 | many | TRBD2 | ASAPAGGVADTQY
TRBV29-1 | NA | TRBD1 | SASGQGSSGNTIY
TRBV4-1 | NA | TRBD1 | ASSQGQGAYQPQH
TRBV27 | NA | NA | ASSLSTGSGANVLT
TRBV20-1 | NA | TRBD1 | SATNRGSGNIQY
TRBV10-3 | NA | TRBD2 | AISESRGSTGELF
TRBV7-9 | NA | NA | ASSLGVGTQGEQF
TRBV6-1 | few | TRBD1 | ASSAGTGKETQY
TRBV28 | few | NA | ASSLKGLSEQY
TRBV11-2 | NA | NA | ASTRIDTQY
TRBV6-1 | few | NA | ASSEAGTLPGNSPLH
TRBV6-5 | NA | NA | ASSYRNSYNEQF
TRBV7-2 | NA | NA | ASSLYPGESTDTQY
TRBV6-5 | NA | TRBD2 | ASSYSSGRGNEQF